This T cell receptor (beta chain) emerged from a study of cytomegalovirus exposure and HLA in healthy donors. Trimming removed 4 bases from V and 8 bases from J; junction bases left unmatched: 7. Germline values: CDR1 SGHVS, CDR2 FNYEAQ. The CDR3 is 14 amino acids. Produced via immunoSEQ multiplex PCR; TCRdb's table is partial and in-frame only. The repertoire holds approximately 150,000 clones, with about nine tenths as singletons. General study results and limits: Cytomegalovirus association was assigned to 170 or so TCR beta chains. It was found in a later analysis that first-cohort TCR clusters tended to co-occur in the 90 to 150 validation repertoires.

Worth noting for this clone: Its target is not known.

Sequencing was carried out using PBMCs. The rearrangement uses TRBV7-6 and TRBJ1-4; 7 bases fit TRBD1. The TCR was taken from a man between 18 and 29 years old in good health and CMV-seronegative. The CDR3 reads CASSSGTAVEKLFF. CDR3 DNA sequence: TGTGCCAGCAGCTCGGGGACAGCGGTGGAAAAACTGTTTTTT.